The sequence of this TCR beta chain was determined in a study of blood T cell repertoires in COVID-19 (TCRdb year 2020). General notes on the study: Recovered participants in ImmuneRACE Cohort 3 were defined as having two consecutive negative NP/OP PCR tests, clearance from a healthcare professional, or resolution of symptoms. Samples from collaborators originated in the United States, Italy and Spain and spanned both the acute and convalescent phases of COVID-19. Where HLA class I and class II types were available, the types were taken from metadata supplied by the sample provider, not from assay-based typing. The dataset comprised deeply sampled blood TCRbeta repertoires from subjects exposed to, actively infected with, or recovered from COVID-19. The sample metadata nearly always contained a de-identified subject ID, COVID-19 status, age in years and sex. The repertoires were released in a freely available public database intended as a resource for research on the immune response to SARS-CoV-2. The material from the prospective study consisted of cDNA or gDNA derived from T cells, B-cell-depleted T cells, or PBMCs. The samples were drawn from the first 160 participants of the ongoing ImmuneRACE study and from some 1,300 subjects provided by 6 global collaborators. What the study reported, not specific to this receptor: Clinical and demographic metadata were provided uncurated, with the amount varying by source and participant.

As encoded in the germline V gene, CDR1 is SGHRS while CDR2 is YFSETQ. Germline trimming amounts to 0 bases on V and 5 bases on J, with 5 as the count of junction bases outside the gene matches. The CDR3 sequence holds 16 residues, the cysteine and phenylalanine included. Only the CDR3 region is kept as DNA, spanning 48 bases read in frame from base 1. Participants in the prospective study were aged roughly 18 to 90 years, lived in 20 to 25 United States geographic areas, and enrolled through a virtual design. Cohort assignment in the prospective study relied on participant-reported clinical history from a screening survey and a study questionnaire. Mobile phlebotomists in the prospective study collected whole blood, serum and a nasopharyngeal or oropharyngeal swab from every participant. Prospective study participants could optionally give additional blood draws and questionnaires over an approximately 2-month period. Before DNA extraction, prospective study blood samples were shipped either frozen or at room temperature.

The immunoSEQ Assay, a bias-controlled multiplex PCR, was used to amplify TCRbeta CDR3 regions from genomic DNA. Per the original workflow: Nucleated cell counts per sample were estimated from amplification of reference gene primers within the assay. To quantify the absolute abundance of each unique TCRbeta CDR3 rearrangement, sequence reads were collapsed and filtered. Productive Simpson clonality was computed per sample as the square root of Simpson's diversity index over productive rearrangements. TCRdb obtained this table from immuneACCESS and retained in-frame rearrangements with V and J assigned. These tables miss some clones; where compared with another copy, unresolved V genes account for less than half of the shortfall, and the remainder is unexplained. The V and J calls and clone size are taken from that table; D and trimming were inferred from the DNA. The sample has under 150,000 clones on record, over 75% of them singletons. 3.9% of the sample is taken by the ten largest.

Notes on this clone: It lacks a known antigen. Per-base qualities were not stored, and no clone one base away is much larger.

The TCR comes from a man aged 50-60 years in a cohort exposed to, infected with or recovered from COVID-19 (not recorded which). The specimen was PBMCs or T cells enriched from blood (not recorded which). The rearranged chain carries TRBV5-1 and TRBJ2-5; a stretch of 12 junction bases matches TRBD1. The DNA is TGCGCCAGCAGCTTGGATGGGACAGGGGGCCGGGAGACCCAGTACTTC. Its coded protein is CASSLDGTGGRETQYF.